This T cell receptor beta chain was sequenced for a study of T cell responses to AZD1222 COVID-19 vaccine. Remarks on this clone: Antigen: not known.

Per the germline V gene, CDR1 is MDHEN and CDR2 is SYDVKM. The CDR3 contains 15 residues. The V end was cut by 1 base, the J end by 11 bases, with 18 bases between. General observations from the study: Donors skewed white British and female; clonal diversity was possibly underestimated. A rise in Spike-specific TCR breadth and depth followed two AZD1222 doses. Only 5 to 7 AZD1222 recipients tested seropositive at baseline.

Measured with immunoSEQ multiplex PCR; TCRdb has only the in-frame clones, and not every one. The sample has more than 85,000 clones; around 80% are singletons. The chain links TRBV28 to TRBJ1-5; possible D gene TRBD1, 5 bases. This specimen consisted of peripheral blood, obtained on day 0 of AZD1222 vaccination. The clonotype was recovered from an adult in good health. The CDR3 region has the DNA TGTGCCAGCAGTTTATCGCAGGGCGCAGGAAGGGCCCAGCATTTT. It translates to CASSLSQGAGRAQHF.